This T cell receptor beta chain was found in a study of vaccination and CD4 T cells after COVID-19. Study context: Four females and six males made up the convalescents, with two Hispanic.

Details on this clonotype: Its antigen remains unidentified.

Germline CDR1 reads SGHTA; CDR2 reads FQGTGA. V lost 5 bases, J lost 4 bases, and 6 bases stayed unmatched. The CDR3 runs 15 residues. Treatment described: approximately 11-day PBMC culture with coronavirus spike peptide pools or control peptides (ViraFEST assay). Sequencing of cultured CD4+ T cell DNA used the Oncomine TCR Beta short-read assay. TCRdb independently ran MiXCR on the PCR reads; one entry per CDR3 protein. The sample contains about 16,000 distinct CDR3 sequences, roughly 60% of which appear only once. The receptor's source is a human donor who had recovered from COVID-19. This rearrangement joins TRBV7-3 to TRBJ1-1; 11 nucleotides agree with TRBD1. The sample was CD4+ T cells from blood, cultured in vitro. Here the CDR3 reads CASSLAGTGGTEAFF. The CDR3 bases are TGTGCCAGCAGCCTGGCCGGGACAGGGGGCACTGAAGCTTTCTTT.